One sample yielded the 18 T cell receptor beta chains listed below, sequenced in a study of vaccination and CD4 T cells after COVID-19. For these receptors, no antigen is known. Treatment meaning: approximately nine-day PBMC culture with coronavirus spike peptide pools or control peptides (ViraFEST assay). Collection of the unexposed donor's CD4+ T cells took place before the COVID-19 pandemic (2011-2018). With the Oncomine TCR Beta short-read assay, DNA from cultured CD4+ T cells was sequenced. TCRdb re-called the PCR reads through MiXCR, storing one row per CDR3 protein. The table records around 5,000 distinct CDR3 sequences, approximately 42% of them present only once. Sample: CD4+ T cells from blood, cultured in vitro. The origin of the receptors is a human donor in good health.

This clonotype occurred a few times. The chain combines TRBV7-2 with TRBJ2-5; D unclear. V was shortened by 3 bases and J by 5 bases, with 4 bases between the two germline ends. CDR3 length: 11 residues. Germline CDR1 is SGHTA and CDR2 is FQGNSA. This CDR3 is CASSFGETQYF. The CDR3 nucleotides are TGTGCCAGCAGCTTCGGGGAGACCCAGTACTTC.

This clonotype was detected a few times. This chain connects TRBV5-1 to TRBJ2-2; 9 nucleotides agree with TRBD1. Trimming at V came to 4 bases and at J to 5 bases, leaving 6 bases not matched to a gene. The CDR3 runs to 15 residues. Germline V gene lookup returns CDR1 SGHRS and CDR2 YFSETQ. The CDR3 DNA reads TGCGCCAGCAGCCGACGGACAGGGGAGACCGGGGAGCTGTTTTTT. It is translated as CASSRRTGETGELFF.

In this sample, this clonotype turned up a few times. This rearrangement joins TRBV11-2 to TRBJ2-5, with D uncertain. CDR1 is SGHAT and CDR2 is FQNNGV in the germline V gene. The ends were cut back, 5 bases at V and 5 bases at J, with 15 bases in the middle. This CDR3 is built from 14 residues. CDR3 loop: CASSQRTVSETQYF. The CDR3 region has the DNA TGTGCCAGCAGCCAACGGACGGTATCGGAGACCCAGTACTTC.

The rearrangement joins TRBV20-1 to TRBJ1-6, with D possibly being TRBD1 (6 bases). Germline V lookup: CDR1 DFQATT, CDR2 SNEGSKA (reference sequence). The CDR3 consists of 14 residues. V lost 5 bases to trimming and J lost 10 bases, with 18 bases between them. CDR3 residues: CSAGTTGSGSPLHF. CDR3 DNA: TGCAGTGCTGGTACAACAGGGTCGGGCTCACCCCTCCACTTT.

This clonotype has just a few counts. J is TRBJ1-2 and V is TRBV2; possible D gene TRBD1, 5 bases. Trimming stripped 7 bases from V and 7 bases from J, with 19 bases between. The CDR3 consists of 14 residues. The germline V gene encodes CDR1 SNHLY and CDR2 FYNNEI. For the CDR3, the DNA is TGTGCCAGCACCCTTACGGGGGGGTTAGGTGGCTACACCTTC. Protein: CASTLTGGLGGYTF.

The J gene is TRBJ2-4, the V gene TRBV20-1; no reliable D call. This CDR3 has 13 amino acids. Trimming took off 3 bases at V and 0 bases at J, with 6 bases between the two ends. Germline V lookup: CDR1 DFQATT, CDR2 SNEGSKA (reference sequence). This CDR3 reads CSARRLAKNIQYF. The CDR3 nucleotides are TGCAGTGCTAGGAGGTTAGCCAAAAACATTCAGTACTTC.

The rearrangement joins TRBV20-1 to TRBJ2-1, with 7 bases fitting TRBD1. CDR3 size: 14 residues. V gave up 4 bases and J gave up 4 bases; unmatched junction bases: 7. The V gene's germline CDR1 is DFQATT and CDR2 SNEGSKA (reference sequence). The CDR3 DNA reads TGCAGTGCTAAAACAGGGGCACTTTACAATGAGCAGTTCTTC. Translating gives CSAKTGALYNEQFF.

This clonotype was counted between two and nine times. J is TRBJ1-1 and V is TRBV12-3 or TRBV12-4, with 7 bases aligning to TRBD1. The CDR3 totals 13 residues. V shed 7 bases, J shed 1 base, and the junction held 3 bases outside the gene matches. CDR3 sequence: CASKGTANTEAFF. CDR3 nucleotide sequence: TGTGCCAGCAAAGGGACAGCGAACACTGAAGCTTTCTTT.

The chain uses TRBV10-3 and TRBJ1-2; D possibly corresponds to TRBD1 (5 bases). Trimming left V 2 bases short and J 8 bases short, with 6 bases between. This CDR3 is 11 amino acids long. In germline, CDR1 is ENHRY, CDR2 SYGVKD. CDR3 sequence (DNA): TGTGCCATCAGTGAGAAGGGGGGCTACACCTTC. As protein: CAISEKGGYTF.

The chain couples TRBV20-1 to TRBJ2-1; possibly TRBD1 for D (7 bases). Germline loops: CDR1 DFQATT, CDR2 SNEGSKA (reference sequence). This CDR3 comprises 14 residues. Trimming took 1 base from V and 6 from J, leaving 13 bases between them. The CDR3 DNA reads TGCAGTGCTAGAGGCACCAGGGGGGTCAATGAGCAGTTCTTC. Its protein is CSARGTRGVNEQFF.

This chain uses TRBV18 with TRBJ2-7; no clear D gene. Germline-derived CDR1 and CDR2 are KGHSH and LQKENI. Between the trimmed V and J ends, which lost 5 bases and 0 bases, there was a span of 5 bases. The CDR3 consists of 12 residues. CDR3 nucleotides: TGTGCCAGCTCAACAATCTCCTACGAGCAGTACTTC. It specifies CASSTISYEQYF.

V and J are TRBV19 and TRBJ2-5, with D perhaps matching TRBD1 (5 bases). Trimming removed 4 bases at V and 0 bases at J, with 12 bases between. CDR1 LNHDA and CDR2 SQIVND come from the germline V gene (reference sequence). The CDR3 sequence is 15 residues long. CDR3 amino acids: CASSTRTSYQETQYF. The CDR3 nucleotides read TGTGCCAGTAGTACCCGGACATCGTACCAAGAGACCCAGTACTTC.

V is TRBV7-2 and J is TRBJ2-1; 12 nucleotides match TRBD1. The CDR3 loop spans 17 amino acids. Germline CDR1 reads SGHTA; CDR2 reads FQGNSA. The V segment lost 6 bases and the J segment 6 bases; nucleotides outside the gene matches: 12. CDR3 sequence (DNA): TGTGCCAGCAGACAAAATTCCGGGACAGGGGGCCCCAATGAGCAGTTCTTC. This translates into CASRQNSGTGGPNEQFF.

The chain uses TRBV7-9 and TRBJ2-3; the match to TRBD2 covers 9 bases. Germline V gives CDR1 SEHNR, CDR2 FQNEAQ (reference sequence). The CDR3 totals 19 residues. V lost 5 bases, J lost 0 bases, and 15 bases stayed unmatched. The CDR3 loop is CASSPLAGGLSTSTDTQYF. CDR3 in DNA: TGTGCCAGCAGCCCCTTGGCGGGAGGGCTTTCTACTAGCACAGATACGCAGTATTTT. Combining the CDR3 with reference TRBV7-9 and TRBJ2-3 gives the whole variable domain DTGVSQNPRHKITKRGQNVTFRCDPISEHNRLYWYRQTLGQGPEFLTYFQNEAQLEKSRLLSDRFSAERPKGSFSTLEIQRTEQGDSAMYLCASSPLAGGLSTSTDTQYFGPGTRLTVL.

The V call is TRBV2, the J call TRBJ2-2; 12 bases agree with TRBD2. With V trimmed by 2 bases and J by 6 bases, 4 bases remained unmatched. Germline V CDR1 and CDR2: SNHLY, FYNNEI. This CDR3 has 16 residues. The CDR3 DNA follows: TGTGCCAGCAGTGAACCCGGACTAGCGGGACCCGGGGAGCTGTTTTTT. It translates to CASSEPGLAGPGELFF.

The chain is built from TRBV7-2 and TRBJ2-7; D may be TRBD1 (6 bases). The length of the CDR3 is 15 residues. Trimming left V 5 bases short and J 3 bases short, with 17 bases between. CDR1 is SGHTA, CDR2 FQGNSA, per germline. The CDR3 reads CASSLTQGRHYEQYF. The CDR3 DNA follows: TGTGCCAGCAGCCTCACGCAGGGGAGACACTACGAGCAGTACTTC.

In DNA form, the CDR3 reads TGTGCCAGCAGTTATTATCTGAACACTGAAGCTTTCTTT. It encodes CASSYYLNTEAFF. This chain uses TRBV12-3 or TRBV12-4 with TRBJ1-1; no clear D. CDR3 length: 13 amino acids. V lost 4 bases and J 0 bases, leaving 6 bases between the germline ends.

This clonotype was detected a few times. The chain links TRBV12-3 or TRBV12-4 to TRBJ2-1, with TRBD2 matching over 7 bases. Trimming removed 7 bases from V and 5 bases from J; junction bases left unmatched: 14. CDR3 size: 16 residues. The CDR3 nucleotides are TGTGCCAGCACCCCCCTAGCGGCCATGGGAAACAATGAGCAGTTCTTC. The encoded protein is CASTPLAAMGNNEQFF.